This is a list of T cell receptor beta chains from one sample in a study of cytomegalovirus exposure and HLA in healthy donors. Sequencing used immunoSEQ multiplex PCR; TCRdb keeps in-frame clones, though not all of them. The sample lists 100,000 to 120,000 clones; 86% were seen once. The specimen was PBMCs. These receptors came from a woman between 18 and 29 years old in good health and CMV-seropositive. Both conserved end residues are part of each CDR3.

>16|TRBV5-1
CASSFSGTGSYNEQFF
>16|TRBV19
CASSIDREAPTGELFF
>16|TRBV27
CASTPQERGTYNEQFF
>13|TRBV28
CASSLDISTEAFF
>13|TRBV28
CASGLQMNTEAFF
>17|TRBV4-1
CASSQVSGTGINQPQHF
>14|TRBV5-4
CASSPGTHPYGYTF
>12|TRBV7-9
CASSWGTGEQFF
>15|TRBV11-3
CASSRGQVGGNTIYF
>17|TRBV4-1
CASSQDPRESSPYEQYF
>16|TRBV9
CASSAQGQATSYEQYF